This note documents a single T cell receptor (beta chain) sequence. As yet, its antigen is unknown. The CDR3 extends 3 residues past the end of the read, so its final part is completed from the germline J gene. Trimming removed 4 bases from V and 9 bases from J; junction bases left unmatched: 15. This CDR3 spans 17 amino acids. The germline V gene encodes CDR1 SGHDN and CDR2 FVKESK. Profiled with immunoSEQ multiplex PCR; TCRdb holds only in-frame clones, not every one. Its table lists roughly 20,000 clones. The data were obtained in a study of T cells in women clearing cervical HPV infection. Study-level background: Only a few women had HLA typing results available.

Findings of the study overall: Unknown T-cell numbers per sample may underlie the richness differences. CIN3+ cases had significantly higher TCR repertoire richness than controls, but evenness did not differ.

The chain is built from TRBV14 and TRBJ2-1, with 10 nucleotides matching TRBD2. The clonotype originates from a woman aged 18 to 69 with a cervical HPV16 infection that either progressed to CIN3+ or cleared (not recorded which). What was sequenced was blood buffy coat. CDR3 DNA (partial): TGTGCCAGCAGCCTAACTAGCGGGAACCGCCACGGGGTTGAG. This sequence encodes CASSLTSGNRHGVE. In full, the CDR3 reads CASSLTSGNRHGVEQFF. Full variable domain (remainder filled in from reference TRBV14 and TRBJ2-1): EAGVTQFPSHSVIEKGQTVTLRCDPISGHDNLYWYRRVMGKEIKFLLHFVKESKQDESGMPNNRFLAERTGGTYSTLKVQPAELEDSGVYFCASSLTSGNRHGVEQFFGPGTRLTVL.